This T cell receptor beta chain was found in a study of Ad26.COV2.S vaccination and SARS-CoV-2 variants. Treatment reported: 15 to 20 received Ad26.COV2.S at low or high dose, single or two shots; about 5 received placebo; per-sample allocation not given. The investigators took samples on day 63 after the first vaccine or placebo injection. V was pared by 4 bases and J by 5 bases, with 18 bases between. Germline V lookup: CDR1 SGHVS, CDR2 FQNEAQ. The CDR3 loop spans 16 amino acids. Method: immunoSEQ multiplex PCR; TCRdb's copy keeps in-frame clones and lacks some. The sample has 500,000 or so clones, approximately 92% seen once.

Specimen: peripheral blood, collected in a trial of Ad26.COV2.S vaccine versus placebo. The receptor's source is a person aged 18-60 years who received the Ad26.COV2.S COVID-19 vaccine or a placebo. This chain connects TRBV7-8 to TRBJ2-4; D perhaps matches TRBD1 (6 bases). This CDR3 is CASSYQGWAIENIQYF. CDR3 coding DNA: TGTGCCAGCAGCTATCAGGGGTGGGCGATAGAAAACATTCAGTACTTC.